This T cell receptor (beta chain) was captured in a study of technical replicates of blood from a few donors (dated by TCRdb to 2016 to 2017). Trimming at the junction amounts to 3 bases on V and 0 bases on J, and the germline ends lie 12 bases apart. The CDR3 measures 16 amino acids from cysteine to phenylalanine. Only the CDR3 DNA is retained, 48 bases long and in frame from the first base. Sequences SGHRS (CDR1) and YFSETQ (CDR2) are obtained from the germline V gene. The library was prepared using the immunoSEQ multiplex PCR assay. TCRdb limited this immuneACCESS table to in-frame rearrangements with V and J called. A share of clones is missing; checked studies link under half to unresolved V genes, and the rest is unexplained. This sample lists roughly 93,000 clones; roughly 96% were detected once. Over 0.25% of the sample is in the top ten clones. This clone showed up just once. Its antigen is currently not known. No per-base quality is available; no much larger clone lies one base away.

The clonotype was recovered from a human donor in good health. Material for sequencing was T cells isolated from PBMCs. The chain is assembled from TRBV5-1 and TRBJ2-2, with TRBD1 perhaps the D gene, on 6 matching bases. The DNA sequence reads TGCGCCAGCAGCTCGCAGGGGCCCGCGAACACCGGGGAGCTGTTTTTT. This yields the protein CASSSQGPANTGELFF.